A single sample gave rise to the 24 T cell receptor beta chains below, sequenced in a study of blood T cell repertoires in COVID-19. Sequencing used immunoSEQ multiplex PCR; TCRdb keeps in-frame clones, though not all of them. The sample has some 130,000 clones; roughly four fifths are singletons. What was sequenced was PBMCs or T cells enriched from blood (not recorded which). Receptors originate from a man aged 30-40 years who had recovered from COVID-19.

The CDR3, as DNA: TGTGCCAGCAGCGCTACAGGGGGCAGTGAGCAGTTCTTC. Its translation: CASSATGGSEQFF. The rearrangement uses TRBV6-5 and TRBJ2-1; TRBD1 matches 9 bases. Germline V gene data show CDR1 as MNHEY and CDR2 as SVGAGI. Losses at the gene ends were 6 bases for V and 9 bases for J; bases not matched to a gene: 6. The CDR3 spans 13 residues.

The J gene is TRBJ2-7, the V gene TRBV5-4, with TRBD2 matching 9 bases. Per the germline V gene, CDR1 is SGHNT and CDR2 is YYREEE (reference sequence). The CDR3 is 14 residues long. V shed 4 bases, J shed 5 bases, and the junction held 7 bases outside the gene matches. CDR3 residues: CASSMGLAPDEQYF. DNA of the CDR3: TGTGCCAGCAGCATGGGACTAGCTCCAGACGAGCAGTACTTC.

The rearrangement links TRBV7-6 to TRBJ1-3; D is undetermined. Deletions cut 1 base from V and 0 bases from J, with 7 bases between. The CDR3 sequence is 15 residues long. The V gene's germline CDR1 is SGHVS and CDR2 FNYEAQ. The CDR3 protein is CASSLDLASGNTIYF. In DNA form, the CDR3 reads TGTGCCAGCAGCTTAGACCTGGCCTCTGGAAACACCATATATTTT.

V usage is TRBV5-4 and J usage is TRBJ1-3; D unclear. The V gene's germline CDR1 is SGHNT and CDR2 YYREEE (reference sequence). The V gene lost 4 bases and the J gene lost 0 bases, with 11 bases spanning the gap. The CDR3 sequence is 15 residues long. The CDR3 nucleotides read TGTGCCAGCAGCCCCCGTAGCAGCTCTGGAAACACCATATATTTT. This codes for CASSPRSSSGNTIYF.

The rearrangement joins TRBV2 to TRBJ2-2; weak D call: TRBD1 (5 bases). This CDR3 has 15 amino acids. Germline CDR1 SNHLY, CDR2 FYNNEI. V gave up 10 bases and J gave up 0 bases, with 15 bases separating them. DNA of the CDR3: TGTGCCACACGTCTAGGACAACCGAACACCGGGGAGCTGTTTTTT. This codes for CATRLGQPNTGELFF.

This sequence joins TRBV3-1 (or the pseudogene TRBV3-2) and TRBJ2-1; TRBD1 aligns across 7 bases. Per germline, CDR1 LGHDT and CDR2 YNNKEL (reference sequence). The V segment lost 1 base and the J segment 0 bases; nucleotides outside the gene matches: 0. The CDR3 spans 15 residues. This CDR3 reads CASSQGTGSYNEQFF. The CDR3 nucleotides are TGTGCCAGCAGCCAAGGGACAGGCTCCTACAATGAGCAGTTCTTC.

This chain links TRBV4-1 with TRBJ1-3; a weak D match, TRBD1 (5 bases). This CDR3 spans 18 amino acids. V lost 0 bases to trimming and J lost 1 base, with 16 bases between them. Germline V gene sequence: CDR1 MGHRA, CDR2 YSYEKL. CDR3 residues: CASSQEGMGLLSGNTIYF. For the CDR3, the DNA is TGCGCCAGCAGCCAAGAGGGCATGGGACTCCTTTCTGGAAACACCATATATTTT.

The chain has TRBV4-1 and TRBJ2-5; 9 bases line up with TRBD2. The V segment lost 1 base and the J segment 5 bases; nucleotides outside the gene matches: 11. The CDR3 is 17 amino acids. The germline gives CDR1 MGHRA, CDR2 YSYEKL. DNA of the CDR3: TGCGCCAGCAGCCAAGTGGAGGGTAGCGGGAGTTTCGAGACCCAGTACTTC. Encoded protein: CASSQVEGSGSFETQYF.

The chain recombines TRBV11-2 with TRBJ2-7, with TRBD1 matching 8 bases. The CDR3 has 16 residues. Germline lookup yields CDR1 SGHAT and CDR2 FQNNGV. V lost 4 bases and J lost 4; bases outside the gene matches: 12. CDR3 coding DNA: TGTGCCAGCAGCTCGAGCGGACAGGGACCTCTATACGAGCAGTACTTC. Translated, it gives CASSSSGQGPLYEQYF.

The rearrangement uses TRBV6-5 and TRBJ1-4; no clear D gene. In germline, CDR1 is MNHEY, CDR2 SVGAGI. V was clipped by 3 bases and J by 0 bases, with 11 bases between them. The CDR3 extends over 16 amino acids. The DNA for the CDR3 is TGTGCCAGCAGTTATTCCGGACTCCCAACTAATGAAAAACTGTTTTTT. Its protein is CASSYSGLPTNEKLFF.

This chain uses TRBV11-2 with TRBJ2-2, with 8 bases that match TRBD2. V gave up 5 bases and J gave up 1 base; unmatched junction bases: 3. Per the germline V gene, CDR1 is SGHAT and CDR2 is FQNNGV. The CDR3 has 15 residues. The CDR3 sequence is CASSTGTRNTGELFF. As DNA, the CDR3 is TGTGCCAGCAGCACCGGGACTAGGAACACCGGGGAGCTGTTTTTT.

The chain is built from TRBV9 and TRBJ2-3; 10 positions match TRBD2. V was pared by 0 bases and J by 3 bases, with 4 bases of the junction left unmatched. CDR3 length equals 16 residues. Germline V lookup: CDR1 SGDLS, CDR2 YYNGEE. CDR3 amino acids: CASSVGLAGETDTQYF. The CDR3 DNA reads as TGTGCCAGCAGCGTAGGTCTAGCGGGGGAAACAGATACGCAGTATTTT. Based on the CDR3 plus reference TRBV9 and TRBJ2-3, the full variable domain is DSGVTQTPKHLITATGQRVTLRCSPRSGDLSVYWYQQSLDQGLQFLIQYYNGEERAKGNILERFSAQQFPDLHSELNLSSLELGDSALYFCASSVGLAGETDTQYFGPGTRLTVL.

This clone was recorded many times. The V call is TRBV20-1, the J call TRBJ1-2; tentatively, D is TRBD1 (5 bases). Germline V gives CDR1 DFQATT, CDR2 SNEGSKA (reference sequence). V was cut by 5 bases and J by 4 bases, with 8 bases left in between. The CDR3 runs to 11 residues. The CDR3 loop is CSAADSYGYTF. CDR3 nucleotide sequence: TGCAGTGCTGCAGACAGCTATGGCTACACCTTC.

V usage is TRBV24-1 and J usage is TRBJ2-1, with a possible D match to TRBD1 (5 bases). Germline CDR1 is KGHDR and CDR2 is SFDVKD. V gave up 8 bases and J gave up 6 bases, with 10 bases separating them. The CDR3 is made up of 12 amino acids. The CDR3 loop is CATKTVGNEQFF. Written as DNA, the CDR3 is TGTGCCACCAAGACAGTTGGCAATGAGCAGTTCTTC.

The CDR3 coding sequence is TGTGCCAGCAGCTTAGTTCGCGGGGGGGCGAACAATGAGCAGTTCTTC. Its translation is CASSLVRGGANNEQFF. This rearrangement joins TRBV11-2 to TRBJ2-1; 9 nucleotides match TRBD2. Germline CDR1 and CDR2: SGHAT and FQNNGV. Germline trimming cut 1 base from V and 5 bases from J; bases unmatched to any gene: 6. This CDR3 spans 16 amino acids.

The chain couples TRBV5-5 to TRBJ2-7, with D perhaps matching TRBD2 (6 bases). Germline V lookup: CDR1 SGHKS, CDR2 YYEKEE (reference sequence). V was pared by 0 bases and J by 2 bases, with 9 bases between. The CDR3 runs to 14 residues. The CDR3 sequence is CASSLDWTTYEQYF. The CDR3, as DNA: TGTGCCAGCAGCTTGGATTGGACTACCTACGAGCAGTACTTC.

The CDR3 reads CASSIVTGGIASYEQYF. CDR3 nucleotides: TGTGCCAGTAGTATAGTTACAGGCGGAATAGCCTCCTACGAGCAGTACTTC. V usage is TRBV19 and J usage is TRBJ2-7; perhaps TRBD1 as D (5 bases). The V end lost 1 base, the J end lost 0 bases, and 16 bases lay between the germline ends. This CDR3 region has 17 residues. In germline, CDR1 is LNHDA, CDR2 SQIVND (reference sequence).

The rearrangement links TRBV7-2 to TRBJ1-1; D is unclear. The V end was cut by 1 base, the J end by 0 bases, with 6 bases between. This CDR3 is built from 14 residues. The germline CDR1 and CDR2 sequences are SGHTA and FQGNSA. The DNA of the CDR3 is TGTGCCAGCAGCTTAGTTGGCCTGAACACTGAAGCTTTCTTT. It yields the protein CASSLVGLNTEAFF.

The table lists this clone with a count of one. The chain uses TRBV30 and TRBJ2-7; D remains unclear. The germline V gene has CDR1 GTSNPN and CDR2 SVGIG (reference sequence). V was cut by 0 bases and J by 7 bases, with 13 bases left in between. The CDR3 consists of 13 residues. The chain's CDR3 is CAWSVKRYGEQYF. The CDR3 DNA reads TGTGCCTGGAGTGTTAAGAGGTATGGTGAGCAGTACTTC.

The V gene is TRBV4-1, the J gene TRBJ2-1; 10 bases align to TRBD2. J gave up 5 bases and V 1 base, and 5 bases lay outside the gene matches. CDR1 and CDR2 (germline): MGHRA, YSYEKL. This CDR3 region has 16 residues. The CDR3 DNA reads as TGCGCCAGCAGCCAAGTACTGGGACTAGCGAACAATGAGCAGTTCTTC. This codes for CASSQVLGLANNEQFF.

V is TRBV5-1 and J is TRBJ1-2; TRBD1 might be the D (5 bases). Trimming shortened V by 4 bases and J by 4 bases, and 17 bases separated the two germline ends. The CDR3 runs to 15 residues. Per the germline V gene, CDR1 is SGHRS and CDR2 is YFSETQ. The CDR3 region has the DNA TGCGCCAGCAGCCCCGAGGGAGGGGCGGGCTATGGCTACACCTTC. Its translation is CASSPEGGAGYGYTF. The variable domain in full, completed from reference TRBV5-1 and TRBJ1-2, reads KAGVTQTPRYLIKTRGQQVTLSCSPISGHRSVSWYQQTPGQGLQFLFEYFSETQRNKGNFPGRFSGRQFSNSRSEMNVSTLELGDSALYLCASSPEGGAGYGYTFGSGTRLTVV.

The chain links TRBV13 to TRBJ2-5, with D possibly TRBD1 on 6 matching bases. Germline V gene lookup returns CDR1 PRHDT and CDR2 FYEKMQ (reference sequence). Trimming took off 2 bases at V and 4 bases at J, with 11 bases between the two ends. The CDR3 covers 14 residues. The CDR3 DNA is TGTGCCAGCAGCTTACCAGGGGCCCCAGAGACCCAGTACTTC. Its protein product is CASSLPGAPETQYF.

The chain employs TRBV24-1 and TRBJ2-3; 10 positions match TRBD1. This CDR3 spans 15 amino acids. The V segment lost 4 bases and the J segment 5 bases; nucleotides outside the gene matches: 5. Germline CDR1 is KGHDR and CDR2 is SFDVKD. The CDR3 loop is CATSEAGTGEDTQYF. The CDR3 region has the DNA TGTGCCACCAGTGAGGCCGGGACAGGGGAAGATACGCAGTATTTT.

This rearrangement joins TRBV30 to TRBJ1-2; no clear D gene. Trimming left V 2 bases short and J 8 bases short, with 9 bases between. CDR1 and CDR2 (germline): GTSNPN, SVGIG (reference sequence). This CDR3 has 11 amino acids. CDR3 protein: CAWSRVYGYTF. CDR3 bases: TGTGCCTGGAGTCGAGTATACGGCTACACCTTC.